The T cell receptor (beta chain) under discussion was sequenced for a study of neoadjuvant anti-PD-1 for oral cavity cancer (dated by TCRdb to 2020 to 2023). Regarding the complete study: Before curative-intent surgical resection, most patients were given three to four biweekly doses of nivolumab at 3 mg/kg. Responders were defined as patients with complete response, partial response or stable disease by RECIST 1.1; non-responders were defined as patients with progression. The parent correlative cohort included roughly 13 patients, with an approximately 30% response rate. For patients who did not progress, a fourth nivolumab dose was given around day 43, followed by definitive surgical resection on days 50-56. Overall study results and their limits: A higher pretreatment blood Treg/Th17 ratio correlated with both higher pretreatment blood TCRbeta clonality and lower post-treatment tumor TCRbeta clonality. Greater tumor shrinkage correlated with larger post-treatment sizes of preexisting intratumoral clones, which suggests that expansion of preexisting clones contributed to response. The TCR analyses had only three patients in each response group, and the authors called for validation in larger cohorts.

V is pared back by 4 bases and J by 0 bases, with 15 bases lying between the germline termini. The CDR3 starts with the cysteine, ends with the phenylalanine, and has 16 residues. Only the CDR3 DNA stays, 48 bases, in frame from base 1. In the germline V gene (reference sequence), CDR1 corresponds to MNHEY and CDR2 to SMNVEV. The time point label corresponds to: before neoadjuvant nivolumab. Patients were newly diagnosed with stage II-IVA oral cavity squamous cell carcinoma and had received no prior systemic or radiation treatment. The cohort consisted of patients with HPV-negative, locally advanced oral cavity squamous cell carcinoma. The samples were drawn from a longitudinal correlative study tied to a single-arm phase II trial testing neoadjuvant nivolumab in oral cavity squamous cell carcinoma. Genomic DNA-based TCRbeta sequencing was performed on subject-matched pre- and post-treatment PBMCs and tumors from three responders and three non-responders. The Maxwell RSC DNA from Tissue kit was used to isolate genomic DNA from tumor tissue.

For survey sequencing, tumor libraries mostly used around 4.6 ug of input genomic DNA, with two replicates for each sample. TCRbeta libraries were prepared with the immunoSEQ hsTCRbeta kit according to the manufacturer's instructions. Sequencing of the completed libraries took place using an Illumina NovaSeq 6000 S4 flow cell after they had been pooled to around 3 nM. Per the original workflow: The immunoSEQ Analyzer handled quality control and preprocessing of the raw data. The analysis was restricted to productive rearrangements, with each unique CDR3 amino acid sequence defining a clonotype. Repertoire clonality was estimated as the Gini-Simpson index, computed with the R package tcR. Student's t test was used to compare Gini indices, and Pearson correlation was used to assess associations with tumor size change. As stored in TCRdb, this immuneACCESS dataset retains in-frame rearrangements with V and J assigned. A fraction of the clones does not appear; measured against another copy, unresolved V genes explain less than half of the discrepancy, and the remainder lacks a known reason. The V and J calls and the clone size are those of that table, but D and trimming were determined from the DNA. The sample table records some 6,000 clones; just under 60% of these occur just once. The top ten clonotypes cover around 7.7% of the sample.

For this clone: Its antigen remains unidentified. Base qualities were left out, and no much larger clone turns up one base away.

Specimen: tumor tissue, collected before nivolumab (anti-PD-1) treatment. This receptor chain uses TRBV27 and TRBJ2-5; TRBD2 is a weak D gene call, 6 bases matching. This TCR was recovered from a person between 35 and 79 years old with oral cavity squamous cell carcinoma. The CDR3 region has the sequence CASSSSTSPYQETQYF. The nucleotide sequence reads as follows: TGTGCCAGCAGTTCCTCGACTAGTCCTTACCAAGAGACCCAGTACTTC.